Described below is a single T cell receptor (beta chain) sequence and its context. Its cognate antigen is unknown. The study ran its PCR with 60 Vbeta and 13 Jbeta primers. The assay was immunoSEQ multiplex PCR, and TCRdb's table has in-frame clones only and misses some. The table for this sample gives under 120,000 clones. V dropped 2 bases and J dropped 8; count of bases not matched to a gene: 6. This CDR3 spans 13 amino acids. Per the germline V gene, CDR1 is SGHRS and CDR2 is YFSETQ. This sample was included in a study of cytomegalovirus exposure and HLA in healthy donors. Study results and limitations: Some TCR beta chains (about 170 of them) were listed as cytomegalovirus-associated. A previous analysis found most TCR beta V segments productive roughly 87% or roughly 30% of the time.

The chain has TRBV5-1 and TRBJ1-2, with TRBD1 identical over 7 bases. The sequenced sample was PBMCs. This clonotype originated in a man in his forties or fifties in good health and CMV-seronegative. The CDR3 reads CASSLQGWEGYTF. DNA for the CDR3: TGCGCCAGCAGCTTACAGGGGTGGGAAGGCTACACCTTC.